The rows below give T cell receptor beta chains drawn from one sample of a study of T cell changes during pregnancy in multiple sclerosis. Libraries were prepared by immunoSEQ multiplex PCR; TCRdb keeps only in-frame clonotypes and omits some of them. The repertoire consists of around 34,000 clones, with less than 95% occurring once and the leading ten covering 9.5% to 15%. The source was CD8+ T cells from peripheral blood mononuclear cells, collected in the first trimester of pregnancy. These receptors all stem from a female donor with multiple sclerosis, enrolled in a pregnancy study. Both conserved end residues are part of each CDR3. D genes are given only for firm matches. Size values are once, few and many counts, or a class for expanded clones, and some rows have none.

TRBJ1-6 TRBV4-1 once NA TGCGCCAGCAGCCAAGTAGTGAGGCAGAGCTCCTATAATTCACCCCTCCACTTT CASSQVVRQSSYNSPLHF
TRBJ2-1 TRBV7-7 NA TRBD1 TGTGCTAGCAGCTTAGGAACCGGGACAGGGGTTTACAATGAGCAGTTCTTC CASSLGTGTGVYNEQFF
TRBJ2-7 TRBV27 once TRBD2 TGTGCCAGCAGTCGATGGACTAGGATGTACGAGCAGTACTTC CASSRWTRMYEQYF
TRBJ2-7 TRBV7-2 large NA TGTGCCAGCAGCCCCCCCAGGGGGAGGCCGGCCTACGAGCAGTACTTC CASSPPRGRPAYEQYF
TRBJ2-2 TRBV7-6 NA TRBD1 TGTGCCAGCAGCCCTAGACCCGGGACAGGGGGCGTGGGCACCGGGGAGCTGTTTTTT CASSPRPGTGGVGTGELFF
TRBJ2-1 TRBV19 NA TRBD2 TGTGCCAGTAGTATTGGAGCGGGAGCCTACAATGAGCAGTTCTTC CASSIGAGAYNEQFF
TRBJ2-7 TRBV27 once NA TGTGCCAGCAGTTACGGTTACGAGCAGTACTTC CASSYGYEQYF
TRBJ2-7 TRBV6-5 NA NA TGTGCCAGCAGCCGCGGGACTCCCTACGAGCAGTACTTC CASSRGTPYEQYF
TRBJ2-5 TRBV27 NA NA TGTGCCAGCAGTTTATCTGTAGCGGACCAAGAGACCCAGTACTTC CASSLSVADQETQYF
TRBJ2-5 TRBV7-9 NA NA TGTGCCAGCAGCTCCCAAATCAGCAGGGAGACCCAGTACTTC CASSSQISRETQYF
TRBJ2-3 TRBV7-2 once TRBD2 TGTGCCAGCAGTCCACTAGCGGGAGTTGGCACAGATACGCAGTATTTT CASSPLAGVGTDTQYF
TRBJ1-1 TRBV7-9 NA NA TGTGCCAGCAGACTAGTAGGTCAGAACACTGAAGCTTTCTTT CASRLVGQNTEAFF
TRBJ2-2 TRBV7-7 NA TRBD2 TGTGCTAGCAGCTTAAGAACTAGCGGTCCGAACACCGGGGAGCTGTTTTTT CASSLRTSGPNTGELFF
TRBJ2-7 TRBV30 NA TRBD2 TGTGCCTGGAGTGTAACGCCGGGACTAGCTTTCAGTTACGAGCAGTACTTC CAWSVTPGLAFSYEQYF
TRBJ1-2 TRBV19 once NA TGTGCCAGCTTCCAGGGGAACTATGGCTACACCTTC CASFQGNYGYTF
TRBJ1-2 TRBV20-1 NA NA TGCAGTACCCTGGACATCTATGGCTACACCTTC CSTLDIYGYTF
TRBJ2-2 TRBV29-1 NA TRBD1 TGCAGCGTTGCTGGGACAGTCGGAATCACCGGGGAGCTGTTTTTT CSVAGTVGITGELFF
TRBJ1-1 TRBV27 NA TRBD1 TGTGCCAGCAGTTGGGGACAGGGGACGGTGAACACTGAAGCTTTCTTT CASSWGQGTVNTEAFF
TRBJ1-1 TRBV7-9 once TRBD1 TGTGCCAGCAGCTCGGGCAGGGGGGATGAAGCTTTCTTT CASSSGRGDEAFF
TRBJ2-1 TRBV27 once TRBD1 TGTGCCAGCAGTCTGGCCGGGACAGAATACAATGAGCAGTTCTTC CASSLAGTEYNEQFF
TRBJ2-1 TRBV4-2 NA TRBD1 TGTGCCAGCAGCCAAGAATCGCTCTCAGGGGGTATTAATGAGCAGTTCTTC CASSQESLSGGINEQFF
TRBJ2-3 TRBV10-3 NA NA TGTGCCATCAGGGTGGAGATTAGCACAGATACGCAGTATTTT CAIRVEISTDTQYF
TRBJ2-3 TRBV13 NA TRBD2 TGTGCCAGCAGCTTAGCCTCCGGGACTAACACAGATACGCAGTATTTT CASSLASGTNTDTQYF
TRBJ2-5 TRBV28 NA NA TGTGCCAGCAGTTTTTGGGGCCCGAGGGAGACCCAGTACTTC CASSFWGPRETQYF
TRBJ1-1 TRBV11-2 NA NA TGTGCCAGCAGCCGTTCCTTATCTGAAGCTTTCTTT CASSRSLSEAFF
TRBJ2-5 TRBV27 NA TRBD2 TGTGCCAGCAGTTTAGCGGGAGGGGGCGAGACCCAGTACTTC CASSLAGGGETQYF
TRBJ2-1 TRBV4-1 NA NA TGCGCCAGCAGCCAAGGTGGTACAGGGAGTGAGCAGTTCTTC CASSQGGTGSEQFF
TRBJ2-1 TRBV7-9 NA NA TGTGCCAGCAGCTCCCCAGGATCTCCGAATAATGAGCAGTTCTTC CASSSPGSPNNEQFF
TRBJ2-1 TRBV11-2 once NA TGTGCCAGCAGTTTCCCTGGACTCACCCCCTCCCATGAGCAGTTCTTC CASSFPGLTPSHEQFF
TRBJ2-7 TRBV5-5 NA NA TGTGCCAGCAGCTTGGGAGCAGGGCCCTACGAGCAGTACTTC CASSLGAGPYEQYF
TRBJ1-3 TRBV5-1 NA NA TGCGCCAGCAGCCGATACGAGGCAGGGGCCGGAAACACCATATATTTT CASSRYEAGAGNTIYF
TRBJ2-5 TRBV7-9 NA NA TGTGCCAGCAGCTTAGTTGTCAGCCAAGAGACCCAGTACTTC CASSLVVSQETQYF
TRBJ1-2 TRBV25-1 NA TRBD1 TGTGCCAGCGGCTGGGGACAGCCCGGGGGCTACACCTTC CASGWGQPGGYTF
TRBJ1-4 TRBV27 NA TRBD1 TGTGCCAGCAAGGGACAGATTAATGAAAAACTGTTTTTT CASKGQINEKLFF
TRBJ2-2 TRBV27 NA NA TGTGCCAGCAGTTTAACAAACACCGGGGAGCTGTTTTTT CASSLTNTGELFF
TRBJ2-5 TRBV9 NA NA TGTGCCAGCAGCGTAGGACATCACCAAGAGACCCAGTACTTC CASSVGHHQETQYF
TRBJ2-1 TRBV19 once TRBD1 TGTGCCAGCGGGACAGGTGTCTACAATGAGCAGTTCTTC CASGTGVYNEQFF
TRBJ2-7 TRBV7-9 NA NA TGTGCCAGCAGCTTAATCGGTTACGAGCAGTACTTC CASSLIGYEQYF
TRBJ2-7 TRBV9 NA NA TGTGCCAGCAGCGCCCACAGGGACCCCCTCTACGAGCAGTACTTC CASSAHRDPLYEQYF
TRBJ2-1 TRBV5-1 few TRBD2 TGCGCCAGCAGCTATGGACTAGCGGAAGAGCAGTTCTTC CASSYGLAEEQFF
TRBJ2-7 TRBV27 NA TRBD1 TGTGCCAGCAGTACTGGACAGGGTTGGGTCGAGCAGTACTTC CASSTGQGWVEQYF